The 10 T cell receptor beta chains in this list originate from one sample, sequenced in a study of blood T cell repertoires in COVID-19. Libraries were prepared by immunoSEQ multiplex PCR; TCRdb keeps only in-frame clonotypes and omits some of them. The sample includes 30,000 to 45,000 clones, 75% to 95% of them seen just once. The specimen sequenced was peripheral blood. Receptors were obtained from a human donor in a cohort sampled during active COVID-19.

V usage is TRBV7-2 and J usage is TRBJ2-7, with D hard to call. V was pared by 1 base and J by 3 bases, with 10 bases between. Germline assignment: CDR1 SGHTA and CDR2 FQGNSA. The CDR3 spans 14 residues. CDR3 DNA: TGTGCCAGCAGCTTAGGAGCGTCCTACTACGAGCAGTACTTC. It specifies CASSLGASYYEQYF.

In DNA, the CDR3 is TGTGCCAGCAGCTTAGATCCCACGGGTGAGCAGTTCTTC. This translates into CASSLDPTGEQFF. The rearrangement uses TRBV11-3 and TRBJ2-1; no reliable D call. The CDR3 has 13 amino acids. Germline CDR1 reads SGHNT; CDR2 reads YENEEA. The V and J ends lost 0 bases and 9 bases respectively, with 9 bases between them.

V is TRBV19 and J is TRBJ2-1, with 14 nucleotides matching TRBD2. Germline lookup yields CDR1 LNHDA and CDR2 SQIVND (reference sequence). V shed 8 bases, J shed 0 bases, and the junction held 6 bases outside the gene matches. The CDR3 has 17 amino acids. The CDR3 DNA sequence: TGTGCCAGTCTACGGACTAGCGGGGGGAGCTCCTACAATGAGCAGTTCTTC. Protein: CASLRTSGGSSYNEQFF. Together with reference TRBV19 and TRBJ2-1, the CDR3 gives the full variable domain: DGGITQSPKYLFRKEGQNVTLSCEQNLNHDAMYWYRQDPGQGLRLIYYSQIVNDFQKGDIAEGYSVSREKKESFPLTVTSAQKNPTAFYLCASLRTSGGSSYNEQFFGPGTRLTVL.

The CDR3 DNA is TGTGCCAGCACCATGGCAGGGGCTAGAACTGAAGCTTTCTTT. It translates to CASTMAGARTEAFF. This chain uses TRBV6-5 with TRBJ1-1; tentative D call: TRBD1 (6 bases). The CDR3 runs to 14 residues. The germline CDR1 and CDR2 sequences are MNHEY and SVGAGI. Trimming pared 7 bases from V and 5 bases from J, leaving 17 bases between.

The rearrangement links TRBV5-1 to TRBJ2-1; D call uncertain. The CDR3 covers 15 residues. Trimming took off 2 bases at V and 1 base at J, with 10 bases between the two ends. Germline V gene lookup returns CDR1 SGHRS and CDR2 YFSETQ. The CDR3 DNA follows: TGCGCCAGCAGCTTTGAAGCGAGATCCTACAATGAGCAGTTCTTC. It yields the protein CASSFEARSYNEQFF.

The V call is TRBV5-1, the J call TRBJ1-4; D is unresolved. Germline-derived CDR1 and CDR2 are SGHRS and YFSETQ. The CDR3 sequence is 14 residues long. Trimming took off 3 bases at V and 8 bases at J, with 14 bases between the two ends. In nucleotides, the CDR3 is TGCGCCAGCAGCTCCGGTCACCCGGAGGAAAAACTGTTTTTT. Amino acids: CASSSGHPEEKLFF.

This chain connects TRBV24-1 to TRBJ1-5; TRBD1 might be the D (6 bases). Germline-derived CDR1 and CDR2 are KGHDR and SFDVKD. V gave up 4 bases and J gave up 7 bases, with 19 bases separating them. The CDR3 contains 16 residues. The CDR3 is CATSDSQQGWSQPQHF. In DNA, the CDR3 is TGTGCCACCAGTGACTCCCAACAGGGTTGGAGCCAGCCCCAGCATTTT.

The V gene is TRBV5-4, the J gene TRBJ2-7, with TRBD1 identical over 7 bases. The CDR3 length is 15 residues. Germline CDR1 and CDR2: SGHNT and YYREEE (reference sequence). The trim removed 4 bases at V and 3 bases at J, leaving 10 bases unmatched. Here the CDR3 DNA reads TGTGCCAGCAGCCCCGGAAGGGGGCGCGTCTACGAGCAGTACTTC. This codes for CASSPGRGRVYEQYF.

This chain uses TRBV11-2 with TRBJ1-1; D is uncertain. The germline V and J ends were trimmed by 5 bases and 5 bases, with 15 bases remaining between them. The CDR3 runs to 14 residues. Germline V gene lookup returns CDR1 SGHAT and CDR2 FQNNGV. Written as DNA, the CDR3 is TGTGCCAGCAGCCCCACGGGGTCCCGGACTGAAGCTTTCTTT. It yields the protein CASSPTGSRTEAFF. The full variable domain, completed using reference TRBV11-2 and TRBJ1-1, is EAGVAQSPRYKIIEKRQSVAFWCNPISGHATLYWYQQILGQGPKLLIQFQNNGVVDDSQLPKDRFSAERLKGVDSTLKIQPAKLEDSAVYLCASSPTGSRTEAFFGQGTRLTVV.

In its sample, this clone was seen once. The chain joins TRBV5-4 to TRBJ2-7; TRBD2 is a possible D gene (5 bases). The V and J ends lost 3 bases and 6 bases respectively, with 10 bases between them. CDR1 is SGHNT, CDR2 YYREEE, per germline (reference sequence). The CDR3 spans 12 residues. In DNA form, the CDR3 reads TGTGCCAGCAGCTACTCAGCGGTCGAGCAGTACTTC. This gives the protein CASSYSAVEQYF.